This TCR beta chain was retrieved from a study of T-cell memory formation after mild COVID-19. Study overall: There were largely donor-specific TCR clusters. Study observations and caveats: Clones that contracted clustered mainly in CM and EM if CD4+ and in EMRA if CD8+.

TCRdb itself ran the 5' RACE reads through MiXCR, one entry per CDR3 protein. The sample includes approximately 260,000 distinct CDR3 sequences, 15% to 20% of them seen just once. This clonotype was observed a few times. Its antigen remains unknown. V was cut by 4 bases and J by 11 bases, with 23 bases left in between. The V gene's germline CDR1 is LGHNA and CDR2 YSLEER. The CDR3 sequence is 15 residues long. The TCR was taken from a man aged 18 to 35 who had mild COVID-19 (a few samples of this study predate the infection). Cell type and time point are not known. The J gene is TRBJ1-1, the V gene TRBV4-3; D is unresolved. Sequencing was carried out using PBMCs or a T cell subset sorted from them (not recorded which). The CDR3 coding sequence is TGCGCCAGCAGCCTAAGCGAGACACAAGGTCTGGGGGCTTTCTTT. It codes for CASSLSETQGLGAFF.